This TCR beta chain was found in a study of cytomegalovirus exposure and HLA in healthy donors. Whole-study results and caveats: Previous analysis showed most TCR beta V segments were productive about 90% or about 30% of the time. According to the study, around 150 TCR beta chains were cytomegalovirus-associated.

As to this clone: Its target is not known.

Germline CDR1 and CDR2: ENHRY and SYGVKD. V lost 2 bases to trimming and J lost 7 bases, with 8 bases between them. CDR3 length: 12 amino acids. Vbeta (60) and Jbeta (13) primers were used in the PCR. This table comes from immunoSEQ multiplex PCR, and its TCRdb copy is limited to in-frame clones, with some not included. The sample includes 90,000 to 130,000 clones, 65% to 80% of them seen just once. This TCR was sampled from a man between 25 and 39 years old in good health and CMV-seropositive. The rearrangement uses TRBV10-3 and TRBJ1-1, with D perhaps TRBD1 (6 bases). The sample comprised PBMCs. CDR3 protein: CAISEGQLEAFF. DNA for the CDR3: TGTGCCATCAGTGAGGGACAGCTTGAAGCTTTCTTT.